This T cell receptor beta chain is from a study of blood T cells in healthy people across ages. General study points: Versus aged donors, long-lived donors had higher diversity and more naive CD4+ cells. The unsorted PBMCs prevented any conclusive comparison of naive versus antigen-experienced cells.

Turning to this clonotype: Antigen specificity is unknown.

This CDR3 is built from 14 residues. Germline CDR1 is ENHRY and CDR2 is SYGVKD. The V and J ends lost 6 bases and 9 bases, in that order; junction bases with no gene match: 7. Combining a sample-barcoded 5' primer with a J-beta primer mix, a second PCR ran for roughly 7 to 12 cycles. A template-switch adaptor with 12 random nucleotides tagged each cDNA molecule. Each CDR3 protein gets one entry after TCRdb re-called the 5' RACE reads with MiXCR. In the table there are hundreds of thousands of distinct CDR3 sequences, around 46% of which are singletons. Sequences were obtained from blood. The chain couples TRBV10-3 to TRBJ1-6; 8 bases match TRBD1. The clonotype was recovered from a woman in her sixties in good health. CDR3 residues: CAIRDRDGISPLHF. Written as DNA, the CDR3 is TGTGCCATCAGGGACAGGGATGGTATTTCACCCCTCCACTTT.